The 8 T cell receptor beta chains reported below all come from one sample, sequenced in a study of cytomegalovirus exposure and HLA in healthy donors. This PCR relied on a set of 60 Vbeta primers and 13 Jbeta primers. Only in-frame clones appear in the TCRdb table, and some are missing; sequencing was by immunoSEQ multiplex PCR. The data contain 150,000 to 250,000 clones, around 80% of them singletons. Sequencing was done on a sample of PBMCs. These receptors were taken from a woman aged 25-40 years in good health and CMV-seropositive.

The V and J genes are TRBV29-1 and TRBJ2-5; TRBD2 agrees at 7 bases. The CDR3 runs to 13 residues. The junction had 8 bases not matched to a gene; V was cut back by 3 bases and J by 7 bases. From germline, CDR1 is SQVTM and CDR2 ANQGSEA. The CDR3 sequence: CSVEGTTGGTQYF. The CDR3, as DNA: TGCAGCGTTGAGGGGACTACAGGAGGGACCCAGTACTTC.

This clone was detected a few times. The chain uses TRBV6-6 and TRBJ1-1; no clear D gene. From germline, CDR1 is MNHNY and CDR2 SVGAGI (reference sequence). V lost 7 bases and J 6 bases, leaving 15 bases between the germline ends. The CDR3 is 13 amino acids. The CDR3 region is CASTKNRGSEAFF. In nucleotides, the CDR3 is TGTGCCAGCACTAAAAACCGAGGCTCTGAAGCTTTCTTT.

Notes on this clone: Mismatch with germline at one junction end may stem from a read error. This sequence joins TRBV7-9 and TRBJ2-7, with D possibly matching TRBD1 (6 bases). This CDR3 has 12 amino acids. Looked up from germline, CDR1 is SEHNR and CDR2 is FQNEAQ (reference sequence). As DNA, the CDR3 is TGTTCCAGCAGTCCCTGGACAGACGAGCAGTACTTC. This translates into CSSSPWTDEQYF. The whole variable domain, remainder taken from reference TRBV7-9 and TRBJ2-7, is DTGVSQNPRHKITKRGQNVTFRCDPISEHNRLYWYRQTLGQGPEFLTYFQNEAQLEKSRLLSDRFSAERPKGSFSTLEIQRTEQGDSAMYLCSSSPWTDEQYFGPGTRLTVT.

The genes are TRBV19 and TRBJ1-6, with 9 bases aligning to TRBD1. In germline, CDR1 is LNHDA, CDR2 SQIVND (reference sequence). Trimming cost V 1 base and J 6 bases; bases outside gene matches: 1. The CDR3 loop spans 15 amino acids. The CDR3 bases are TGTGCCAGTAGTATAGCGGGACAGGGTAATTCACCCCTCCACTTT. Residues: CASSIAGQGNSPLHF.

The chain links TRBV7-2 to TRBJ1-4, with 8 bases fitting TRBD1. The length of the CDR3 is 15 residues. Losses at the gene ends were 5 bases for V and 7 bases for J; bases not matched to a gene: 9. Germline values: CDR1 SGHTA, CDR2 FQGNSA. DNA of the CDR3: TGTGCCAGCAGCCCTCAAACAGGGGGTTTTGAAAAACTGTTTTTT. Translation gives CASSPQTGGFEKLFF.

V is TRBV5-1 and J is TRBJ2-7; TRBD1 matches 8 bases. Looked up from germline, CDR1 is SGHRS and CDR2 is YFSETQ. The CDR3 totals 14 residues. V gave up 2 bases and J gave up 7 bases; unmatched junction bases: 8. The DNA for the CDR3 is TGCGCCAGCAGCTTAGGACAGGGCTCGCAAGAGCAGTACTTC. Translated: CASSLGQGSQEQYF.

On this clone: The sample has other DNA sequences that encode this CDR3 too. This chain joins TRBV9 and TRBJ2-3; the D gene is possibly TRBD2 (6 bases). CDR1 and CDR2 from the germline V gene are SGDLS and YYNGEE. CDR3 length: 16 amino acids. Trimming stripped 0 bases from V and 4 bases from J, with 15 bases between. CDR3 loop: CASSVGSGGGADTQYF. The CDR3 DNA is TGTGCCAGCAGCGTAGGATCCGGGGGTGGGGCAGATACGCAGTATTTT.

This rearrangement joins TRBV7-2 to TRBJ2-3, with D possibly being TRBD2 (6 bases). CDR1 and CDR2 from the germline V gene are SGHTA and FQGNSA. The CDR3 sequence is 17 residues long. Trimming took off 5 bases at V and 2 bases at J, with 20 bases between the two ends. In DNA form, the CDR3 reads TGTGCCAGCAGCAATATGGGGGGATGGGGGGACACAGATACGCAGTATTTT. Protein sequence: CASSNMGGWGDTDTQYF.